Shown below are 4 T cell receptor beta chains from a single sample sequenced in a study of blood T cell repertoires in COVID-19. The table came from immunoSEQ multiplex PCR; TCRdb's copy has only in-frame clones and leaves some out. This table has around 200,000 clones, around 82% appearing once. Input material: peripheral blood. The receptors were sampled from a human donor with acute or convalescent COVID-19. The donor label of this sample is uncertain.

The chain has TRBV6-5 and TRBJ2-7; 7 bases align to TRBD1. The V and J ends lost 4 bases and 5 bases, in that order; junction bases with no gene match: 8. The length of the CDR3 is 14 residues. The germline V gene has CDR1 MNHEY and CDR2 SVGAGI. For the CDR3, the DNA is TGTGCCAGCAGTTCAGGGGGTCTCCGAAACGAGCAGTACTTC. Its protein is CASSSGGLRNEQYF.

The chain couples TRBV19 to TRBJ1-5; perhaps TRBD1 as D (6 bases). Trimming took 4 bases from V and 6 from J, leaving 19 bases between them. Germline CDR1 LNHDA, CDR2 SQIVND (reference sequence). The length of the CDR3 is 16 residues. The CDR3 bases are TGTGCCAGTAGTACAGACAGGTCGTGGTTGGCTCAGCCCCAGCATTTT. This gives the protein CASSTDRSWLAQPQHF.

This chain uses TRBV30 with TRBJ2-1; 7 bases are shared with TRBD2. With 5 bases clipped from V and 6 bases from J, the junction kept 10 bases outside the gene matches. The CDR3 length is 14 residues. CDR1 is GTSNPN, CDR2 SVGIG, per germline (reference sequence). The CDR3 sequence is CAWSSGKGSNEQFF. CDR3 coding DNA: TGTGCCTGGTCGAGCGGGAAGGGCAGCAATGAGCAGTTCTTC.

This chain uses TRBV13 with TRBJ1-2; the D gene is possibly TRBD1 (5 bases). Looked up from germline, CDR1 is PRHDT and CDR2 is FYEKMQ (reference sequence). Trimming pared 5 bases from V and 4 bases from J, leaving 20 bases between. This CDR3 has 16 amino acids. The CDR3 loop is CASSASGRGSLYGYTF. In DNA form, the CDR3 reads TGTGCCAGCAGCGCCTCTGGAAGGGGCTCCCTCTATGGCTACACCTTC. Drawing the rest from reference TRBV13 and TRBJ1-2, the complete variable domain is AAGVIQSPRHLIKEKRETATLKCYPIPRHDTVYWYQQGPGQDPQFLISFYEKMQSDKGSIPDRFSAQQFSDYHSELNMSSLELGDSALYFCASSASGRGSLYGYTFGSGTRLTVV.